Each of the 29 T cell receptor beta chains below was sequenced from the same sample in a study of PD-1 blockade in classical Hodgkin lymphoma (TCRdb year 2020). The sample's time point label is to be understood as: cycle 1 day 1 (C1D1), immediately before nivolumab initiation. Every trial patient had relapsed after autologous stem cell transplantation, and cohorts A, B and C differed in prior brentuximab vedotin exposure. Magnetic negative selection with a Miltenyi CD4+ T cell isolation kit was used to purify CD4+ T cells from thawed PBMCs. Libraries were prepared through the immunoSEQ multiplex PCR assay. Drawn from immuneACCESS, this table holds only the in-frame rearrangements with V and J called that TCRdb kept. Clones are partly lost; checked studies trace under half to an unresolved V gene and leave the rest unexplained. This sample has tens of thousands of clones in its table, and over 60% of those were observed once. Together, the top ten hold over 2% of the sample.

The starting material was CD4+ T cells from blood, obtained at baseline. The origin of the receptors is a human donor with classical Hodgkin lymphoma.

This clone was seen more than once but under ten times. The chain links TRBV30 to TRBJ1-2; D not certain. V gave up 0 bases and J gave up 7 bases, with 9 bases separating them. Germline V gene data show CDR1 as GTSNPN and CDR2 as SVGIG (reference sequence). The CDR3 extends over 12 amino acids. The CDR3 sequence: CAWSVSGFGYTF. CDR3 DNA sequence: TGTGCCTGGAGTGTGTCGGGGTTTGGCTACACCTTC.

CDR3 residues: CASSSRAQDNEQFF. CDR3 DNA sequence: TGTGCCAGCAGCTCGAGGGCCCAAGACAATGAGCAGTTCTTC. The rearrangement uses TRBV7-9 and TRBJ2-1; D might be TRBD2 (5 bases). Germline V gene sequence: CDR1 SEHNR, CDR2 FQNEAQ (reference sequence). V was shortened by 4 bases and J by 5 bases, with 12 bases between the two germline ends. This CDR3 spans 14 amino acids.

The rearrangement links TRBV4-3 to TRBJ1-3; 8 bases fit TRBD1. Germline V lookup: CDR1 LGHNA, CDR2 YSLEER. V shed 3 bases, J shed 5 bases, and the junction held 6 bases outside the gene matches. This CDR3 is 15 amino acids long. The CDR3 sequence: CASSQMTGERNTIYF. Written as DNA, the CDR3 is TGCGCCAGCAGCCAGATGACAGGGGAACGAAACACCATATATTTT.

The rearrangement links TRBV4-1 to TRBJ2-7; 9 bases are a match to TRBD2. CDR1 is MGHRA, CDR2 YSYEKL, per germline. Trimming cost V 1 base and J 3 bases; bases outside gene matches: 7. The CDR3 has 16 amino acids. CDR3 coding DNA: TGCGCCAGCAGCCAAGGAGCCGGGACTAGCAGCTACGAGCAGTACTTC. This encodes CASSQGAGTSSYEQYF.

The chain carries TRBV4-3 and TRBJ2-2; D is unresolved. The CDR3 is 14 amino acids. Germline lookup yields CDR1 LGHNA and CDR2 YSLEER. Trimming took off 0 bases at V and 6 bases at J, with 8 bases between the two ends. DNA for the CDR3: TGCGCCAGCAGCCAAGATAGTGGACCCGGGGAGCTGTTTTTT. Its protein product is CASSQDSGPGELFF.

This clone was counted between two and nine times. V is TRBV9 and J is TRBJ1-1, with D unresolved. V dropped 0 bases and J dropped 0 bases, with 6 bases sitting between them. CDR3 length equals 14 residues. Germline assignment: CDR1 SGDLS and CDR2 YYNGEE. The CDR3: CASSVVGMNTEAFF. In nucleotides, the CDR3 is TGTGCCAGCAGCGTAGTGGGGATGAACACTGAAGCTTTCTTT. The complete variable domain, with remaining parts taken from reference TRBV9 and TRBJ1-1, reads DSGVTQTPKHLITATGQRVTLRCSPRSGDLSVYWYQQSLDQGLQFLIQYYNGEERAKGNILERFSAQQFPDLHSELNLSSLELGDSALYFCASSVVGMNTEAFFGQGTRLTVV.

This clone was found a few times. The chain employs TRBV6-6 and TRBJ1-1; D not certain. Germline V gene sequence: CDR1 MNHNY, CDR2 SVGAGI (reference sequence). Trimming removed 4 bases from V and 0 bases from J, with 12 bases in between. The CDR3 extends over 15 amino acids. The CDR3 is CASSWASRMNTEAFF. The CDR3 nucleotides are TGTGCCAGCAGTTGGGCATCTCGAATGAACACTGAAGCTTTCTTT.

This chain links TRBV19 with TRBJ1-1, with D possibly TRBD1 on 6 matching bases. The germline V and J ends were trimmed by 10 bases and 4 bases, with 16 bases remaining between them. The germline V gene has CDR1 LNHDA and CDR2 SQIVND (reference sequence). CDR3 size: 13 residues. The CDR3, as DNA: TGTGCCACCGGCCAAGGGGGTGGCACTGAAGCTTTCTTT. It codes for CATGQGGGTEAFF.

This chain links TRBV6-1 with TRBJ2-7; no clear D gene. CDR3 length: 12 amino acids. V was cut by 6 bases and J by 7 bases, with 13 bases left in between. Germline lookup yields CDR1 MNHNS and CDR2 SASEGT. The CDR3 coding sequence is TGTGCCAGCAGGCAGCTAGTGGGGGAGCAGTACTTC. The encoded protein is CASRQLVGEQYF.

This clone was seen more than once but under ten times. CDR3: CASSDGTGGNNEQFF. The CDR3 DNA follows: TGTGCCAGCAGTGACGGGACAGGGGGCAACAATGAGCAGTTCTTC. V usage is TRBV6-4 and J usage is TRBJ2-1; 12 bases align to TRBD1. Germline V gene lookup returns CDR1 MRHNA and CDR2 SNTAGT. The length of the CDR3 is 15 residues. The V gene end was trimmed by 2 bases and the J gene end by 5 bases; junction bases not matched to a gene: 1.

This chain joins TRBV27 and TRBJ1-2, with D possibly TRBD1 on 5 matching bases. Trimming shortened V by 6 bases and J by 6 bases, and 17 bases separated the two germline ends. The CDR3 loop spans 14 amino acids. CDR1 and CDR2 (germline): MNHEY, SMNVEV (reference sequence). CDR3: CASSPLSLGDGYTF. The CDR3 DNA reads TGTGCCAGCAGCCCCCTTTCATTGGGGGATGGCTACACCTTC.

The V and J genes are TRBV13 and TRBJ2-1; D uncertain. The CDR3 consists of 17 residues. Trimming removed 5 bases from V and 0 bases from J, with 17 bases in between. Per germline, CDR1 PRHDT and CDR2 FYEKMQ (reference sequence). The CDR3 loop reads CASSDPRQRSSYNEQFF. CDR3 coding DNA: TGTGCCAGCAGCGACCCCCGGCAGCGCAGCTCCTACAATGAGCAGTTCTTC.

J is TRBJ1-1 and V is TRBV7-2, with unresolved D. Germline values: CDR1 SGHTA, CDR2 FQGNSA. This CDR3 has 14 amino acids. V lost 2 bases and J lost 2, with 9 bases in between. The CDR3 sequence is CASSLHSPNTEAFF. In DNA, the CDR3 is TGTGCCAGCAGCTTACACTCTCCTAACACTGAAGCTTTCTTT.

The genes are TRBV11-2 and TRBJ1-4, with 8 bases aligning to TRBD1. This CDR3 is built from 15 residues. Per germline, CDR1 SGHAT and CDR2 FQNNGV. J gave up 8 bases and V 2 bases, and 7 bases lay outside the gene matches. CDR3 in amino acids: CASSLTRDRFEKLFF. The CDR3 nucleotides read TGTGCCAGCAGCTTAACCCGGGACAGGTTCGAAAAACTGTTTTTT.

In this sample, this clone turned up a few times. The rearrangement links TRBV4-2 to TRBJ1-2, with 8 positions matching TRBD1. Germline trimming cut 0 bases from V and 8 bases from J; bases unmatched to any gene: 17. The CDR3 consists of 18 residues. Germline lookup yields CDR1 LGHNA and CDR2 YNFKEQ. The CDR3 loop is CASSQDPGQGGVGKGYTF. The DNA for the CDR3 is TGTGCCAGCAGCCAAGACCCCGGACAGGGAGGAGTCGGTAAGGGCTACACCTTC.

CDR3 protein: CASSLVSGLNEQYF. The CDR3 bases are TGTGCCAGCAGCTTAGTCTCGGGGCTCAACGAGCAGTACTTC. V gene TRBV7-2 combines with J gene TRBJ2-7; D is possibly TRBD1 or TRBD2 (5 bases each). With 1 base removed from V and 5 bases from J, the gap between germline ends came to 12 bases. This CDR3 has 14 amino acids. Germline assignment: CDR1 SGHTA and CDR2 FQGNSA.

The rearrangement uses TRBV5-1 and TRBJ1-1, with 9 bases that match TRBD1. V gave up 2 bases and J gave up 4 bases; unmatched junction bases: 3. The length of the CDR3 is 14 residues. Germline CDR1 reads SGHRS; CDR2 reads YFSETQ. The DNA of the CDR3 is TGCGCCAGCAGCTTTCAGACAGGGGGCACTGAAGCTTTCTTT. This gives the protein CASSFQTGGTEAFF.

The chain is built from TRBV6-5 and TRBJ1-2, with TRBD1 matching over 10 bases. This CDR3 contains 15 residues. J lost 8 bases, V lost 8 bases, and 14 bases had no gene match. Germline V CDR1 and CDR2: MNHEY, SVGAGI. Here the CDR3 DNA reads TGTGCCAGCGGCCGGGACAGGGGTTCTCTTTTCGGCTACACCTTC. It translates to CASGRDRGSLFGYTF.

J is TRBJ2-7 and V is TRBV13; either TRBD1 or TRBD2 may supply D (6 bases each). CDR1 PRHDT and CDR2 FYEKMQ come from the germline V gene (reference sequence). Trimming took 2 bases from V and 2 from J, leaving 16 bases between them. This CDR3 region has 16 residues. In nucleotides, the CDR3 is TGTGCCAGCAGCTTAAGGTTCGGGGGCGGGACCTACGAGCAGTACTTC. It encodes CASSLRFGGGTYEQYF.

The chain is built from TRBV30 and TRBJ1-5, with 9 bases lining up with TRBD1. The CDR3 is 15 residues long. Per germline, CDR1 GTSNPN and CDR2 SVGIG (reference sequence). V dropped 3 bases and J dropped 3; count of bases not matched to a gene: 6. The CDR3 DNA reads TGTGCCTGGAGGCTCCGGGACAGGGACAATCAGCCCCAGCATTTT. It yields the protein CAWRLRDRDNQPQHF.

The chain employs TRBV15 and TRBJ2-2; D is possibly TRBD2 (6 bases). The CDR3 covers 16 residues. The ends were cut back, 0 bases at V and 1 base at J, with 9 bases in the middle. Germline V gene lookup returns CDR1 LNHNV and CDR2 YYDKDF (reference sequence). CDR3 in amino acids: CATSRDWGVNTGELFF. The CDR3 coding sequence is TGTGCCACCAGCAGAGATTGGGGGGTGAACACCGGGGAGCTGTTTTTT.

The chain recombines TRBV4-2 with TRBJ1-6, with D hard to call. The CDR3 totals 15 residues. Germline lookup yields CDR1 LGHNA and CDR2 YNFKEQ. V lost 1 base to trimming and J lost 7 bases, with 11 bases between them. CDR3 sequence (DNA): TGTGCCAGCAGCCAAGTTCGGCAGCTGAATTCACCCCTCCACTTT. Translation: CASSQVRQLNSPLHF.

CDR3 amino acids: CASSPTSGDEQFF. For the CDR3, the DNA is TGTGCCAGCTCACCTACCTCAGGGGATGAGCAGTTCTTC. The gene calls are TRBV18 and TRBJ2-1; D may be TRBD1 (6 bases). The CDR3 contains 13 residues. The germline gives CDR1 KGHSH, CDR2 LQKENI. V was shortened by 3 bases and J by 8 bases, with 11 bases between the two germline ends. Together with reference TRBV18 and TRBJ2-1, the CDR3 gives the full variable domain: NAGVMQNPRHLVRRRGQEARLRCSPMKGHSHVYWYRQLPEEGLKFMVYLQKENIIDESGMPKERFSAEFPKEGPSILRIQQVVRGDSAAYFCASSPTSGDEQFFGPGTRLTVL.

V gene TRBV19 combines with J gene TRBJ1-5; D is ambiguous. Germline assignment: CDR1 LNHDA and CDR2 SQIVND (reference sequence). V dropped 10 bases and J dropped 2 bases, with 9 bases sitting between them. The CDR3 has 12 residues. This CDR3 is CATRHGNQPQHF. DNA for the CDR3: TGTGCCACTCGACACGGCAATCAGCCCCAGCATTTT.

This clone was seen a handful of times. The V call is TRBV30, the J call TRBJ1-1, with D possibly TRBD1 on 6 matching bases. V was shortened by 8 bases and J by 1 base, with 11 bases between the two germline ends. The CDR3 extends over 12 amino acids. Germline CDR1 reads GTSNPN; CDR2 reads SVGIG (reference sequence). This CDR3 reads CARDIGNTEAFF. CDR3 sequence (DNA): TGTGCCAGGGACATCGGGAACACTGAAGCTTTCTTT.

This clone was observed once. The gene calls are TRBV9 and TRBJ1-1, with D unclear. CDR3 length: 13 amino acids. CDR1 is SGDLS and CDR2 is YYNGEE in the germline V gene. Trimming took 0 bases from V and 3 from J, leaving 6 bases between them. Here the CDR3 DNA reads TGTGCCAGCAGCGTAGGACCTTACACTGAAGCTTTCTTT. It encodes CASSVGPYTEAFF.

The genes are TRBV28 and TRBJ1-2, with D uncertain. This CDR3 is 15 amino acids long. In germline, CDR1 is MDHEN, CDR2 SYDVKM. Trimming took 2 bases from V and 5 from J, leaving 15 bases between them. CDR3 coding DNA: TGTGCCAGCAGTTTAGGTACGCGAGTGGGGTATGGCTACACCTTC. Amino acids: CASSLGTRVGYGYTF.

The genes are TRBV19 and TRBJ1-6, with a possible D match to TRBD1 (6 bases). Between the trimmed V and J ends, which lost 5 bases and 8 bases, there was a span of 13 bases. This CDR3 is built from 14 residues. The germline V gene has CDR1 LNHDA and CDR2 SQIVND (reference sequence). CDR3 in amino acids: CASSYDRTDSPLHF. The DNA of the CDR3 is TGTGCCAGTAGTTACGACAGGACGGATTCACCCCTCCACTTT.

The V and J genes are TRBV6-5 and TRBJ1-2; the match to TRBD1 covers 8 bases. CDR1 is MNHEY, CDR2 SVGAGI, per germline. The CDR3 has 16 amino acids. Trimming at V came to 2 bases and at J to 3 bases, leaving 8 bases not matched to a gene. DNA of the CDR3: TGTGCCAGCAGTTACCACAAACAGGGGGTTGACTATGGCTACACCTTC. Its protein product is CASSYHKQGVDYGYTF.